This TCR beta chain is drawn from a study of beta chain features in type 1 diabetes (dated by TCRdb to the late 2010s). With regard to the full study: Mean age, gender distribution, total cell number and subset yield were not different between patients and healthy donors. A total of 85 million to 140 million sorted cells were examined across all samples, and a strong correlation was observed between cell number per subset and RNA yield. In the study, recently diagnosed type 1 diabetes patients and matched healthy donors were compared on the TCRB repertoires of their sorted circulating CD4+ T cell subsets. Whereas all 28 donors provided naive and central memory subsets, regulatory and stem cell-like memory subsets were isolated from just 8 patients and roughly 8 healthy donors. General conclusions and limits of the study: Shorter templates might be favored by PCR, yet because patient and control samples were amplified and corrected together, any such skew would affect both groups equally. Because the HLA sub-analyses included only small numbers of individuals, any influence of HLA type on TCRB rearrangement was left unresolved. Because cDNA rather than genomic DNA was sequenced, highly expressing activated cells could have been over-represented, although no difference in activation and CD3 levels was found between groups. At VDJ recombination sites, patients with type 1 diabetes made fewer insertions and deleted more nucleotides, a pattern implying thymic rearrangement abnormalities. In all four CD4+ subsets, TCRB CDR3 length was moderately but significantly shorter in type 1 diabetes patients. The naive, central memory and regulatory TCRB repertoires appeared to resemble one another more closely among patients than among healthy donors.

Each donor gave one peripheral blood draw, averaging approximately 110 mL, which was collected into heparinised tubes. Using a panel that included CD45RO, CCR7, CD25, CD127, CD95 and CD27, naive, central memory, regulatory and stem cell-like memory CD4+ T cells were sorted on a BD FACSAria II. Purity was above 98% for every sorted population. PBMCs were isolated immediately by Lymphoprep density gradient centrifugation and stained directly without culture. So that batch effects would be minimized, each experiment stained and sorted samples in pairs, pairing one healthy donor with one patient. The entire amount of isolated RNA was reverse transcribed using the High Capacity cDNA Reverse Transcription Kit, so the sequenced TCRB transcripts were expressed ones. Naive, central memory and regulatory T cell samples underwent deep immunoSEQ sequencing, averaging about 3.57 million total reads per sample. Sorted cells were lysed in RLT buffer and RNA was extracted with DNase-treated RNeasy Micro or Mini kits, depending on cell number. To prevent cross-contamination, each cell subset was processed individually, whereas patient and healthy donor samples were processed jointly. TCRB sequences were amplified from cDNA with the immunoSEQ multiplex PCR, producing 87-bp fragments spanning the CDR3 region. Sequencing of the amplicons was done on the Illumina HiSeq platform. Per the authors' processing: Synthetic template baselines were used to correct PCR bias computationally, reads within Hamming distance 2 were collapsed together, and singletons that could not be merged were discarded. By aligning reads against IMGT, V, D and J genes, CDR3 length, and insertions or deletions at six rearrangement sites were assigned. Clonotype counts were normalized to sorted cell number within each subset before computing true diversity and Gini coefficients with the tcR R package. Repertoire sharing was quantified using the overlap coefficient calculated on TCRB nucleotide sequences. TCRdb's version of the immuneACCESS table is confined to in-frame rearrangements and falls short of the full clone set. An unresolved V gene accounts for under half of the shortfall where checked; the remainder is of unknown origin. The DNA gave D and trimming, while V, J and clone size come from that table. The sample data list 150,000 to 190,000 clones, and around 8.5% of these were observed just once. 0.55% to 0.75% of the sample is taken by the ten largest.

Of note for this clone: The target of this receptor is not known. One base away there is no much larger clone; base qualities are not given.

The CDR3 covers 13 residues, taking in both the cysteine and the phenylalanine. Only the CDR3 region is kept as DNA, spanning 39 bases read in frame from base 1. Between the V and J ends, shortened by 0 bases and 8 bases respectively, the junction contains 5 bases. The germline V gene specifies SGHAT as CDR1 and FQNNGV as CDR2. The receptor was derived from a man aged 18 to 30 in good health. The sequencing sample was made of central memory CD4+ T cells from blood. The chain joins TRBV11-2 to TRBJ1-6; too little of a D gene remains to name it. CDR3 reads: CASSLERDSPLHF. The nucleotide sequence reads as follows: TGTGCCAGCAGCTTAGAGAGGGATTCACCCCTCCACTTT.